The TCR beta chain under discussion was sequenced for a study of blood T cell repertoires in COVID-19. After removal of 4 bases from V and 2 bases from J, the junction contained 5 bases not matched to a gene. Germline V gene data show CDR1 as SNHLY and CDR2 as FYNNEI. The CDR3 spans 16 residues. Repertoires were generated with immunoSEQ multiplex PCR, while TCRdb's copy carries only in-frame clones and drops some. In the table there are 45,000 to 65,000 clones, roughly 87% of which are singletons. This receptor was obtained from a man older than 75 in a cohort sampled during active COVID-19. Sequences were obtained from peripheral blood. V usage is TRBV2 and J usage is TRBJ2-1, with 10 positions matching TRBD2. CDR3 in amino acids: CASSATSGTAYNEQFF. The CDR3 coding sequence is TGTGCCAGCAGTGCTACTAGCGGGACCGCCTACAATGAGCAGTTCTTC.